Below are 27 T cell receptor beta chains sequenced from a single sample in a study of CD4 T cells in relation to SARS-CoV-2 and coronaviruses. Which antigens these TCRs recognize remains unknown. The table came from immunoSEQ multiplex PCR; TCRdb's copy has only in-frame clones and leaves some out. The sample yields roughly 21,000 clones, about three quarters seen once. The unexposed donors gave CD4+ T cells in about 2010-2019, prior to COVID-19. CD4+ T cells were isolated from the cells after 10 days of culture. The sequenced material came from CD4+ T cells from PBMCs, cultured in vitro. The receptors were sampled from a human donor in good health.

V is TRBV5-1 and J is TRBJ1-1, with D perhaps matching TRBD1 (5 bases). The length of the CDR3 is 14 residues. In germline, CDR1 is SGHRS, CDR2 YFSETQ. Trimming took off 3 bases at V and 1 base at J, with 10 bases between the two ends. In DNA, the CDR3 is TGCGCCAGCAGCTCCGTCGGACAGAACACTGAAGCTTTCTTT. Residues: CASSSVGQNTEAFF.

This rearrangement joins TRBV29-1 to TRBJ1-1, with a weak D call TRBD1 (5 bases). Trimming left V 5 bases short and J 6 bases short, with 7 bases between. This CDR3 has 10 amino acids. Per the germline V gene, CDR1 is SQVTM and CDR2 is ANQGSEA. CDR3 sequence: CSVRDSEAFF. The CDR3 region has the DNA TGCAGCGTTAGGGACTCTGAAGCTTTCTTT.

This chain's CDR3 is CASSLLGQLNTEAFF. The CDR3 region has the DNA TGTGCCAGCAGCCTCCTAGGACAGCTGAACACTGAAGCTTTCTTT. The chain links TRBV28 to TRBJ1-1, with D tentatively TRBD1 (6 bases). This CDR3 contains 15 residues. V was trimmed by 6 bases and J by 0 bases, leaving 14 bases between them. Germline V lookup: CDR1 MDHEN, CDR2 SYDVKM.

This clone turned up a few times. The chain carries TRBV6-5 and TRBJ1-6; D is unclear. The length of the CDR3 is 11 residues. V lost 2 bases and J 7 bases, leaving 0 bases between the germline ends. Per the germline V gene, CDR1 is MNHEY and CDR2 is SVGAGI. CDR3 sequence: CASSYNSPLHF. The CDR3 DNA follows: TGTGCCAGCAGTTACAATTCACCCCTCCACTTT.

The chain employs TRBV5-1 and TRBJ1-1; 7 bases match TRBD1. V lost 4 bases, J lost 6 bases, and 15 bases stayed unmatched. Germline CDR1 and CDR2: SGHRS and YFSETQ. CDR3 size: 16 residues. CDR3 coding DNA: TGCGCCAGCAGCATAATTACAGGGGTATCTTTCTCTGAAGCTTTCTTT. Translating gives CASSIITGVSFSEAFF.

In its sample, this clone was seen a few times. The chain recombines TRBV7-3 with TRBJ2-2; 9 bases are shared with TRBD1. This CDR3 is built from 12 residues. J gave up 5 bases and V 8 bases, and 0 bases lay outside the gene matches. The germline CDR1 and CDR2 sequences are SGHTA and FQGTGA. CDR3 coding DNA: TGTGCCAGCGGGACAGGGACCGGGGAGCTGTTTTTT. Translation: CASGTGTGELFF.

This clone has just a few counts. This chain connects TRBV7-9 to TRBJ1-5; D uncertain. The CDR3 has 16 amino acids. Between the trimmed V and J ends, which lost 2 bases and 2 bases, there was a span of 13 bases. The germline V gene has CDR1 SEHNR and CDR2 FQNEAQ (reference sequence). This chain's CDR3 is CASSLQGPGGNQPQHF. The CDR3 nucleotides are TGTGCCAGCAGCTTACAAGGCCCGGGAGGCAATCAGCCCCAGCATTTT.

This clone was seen once. The V gene is TRBV7-9, the J gene TRBJ1-1, with TRBD1 identical over 11 bases. Germline CDR1 reads SEHNR; CDR2 reads FQNEAQ (reference sequence). The CDR3 runs to 15 residues. V lost 5 bases to trimming and J lost 7 bases; unmatched junction nucleotides: 9. Here the CDR3 DNA reads TGTGCCAGCAGCCGGGAGGACAGGGGGCAGTATGAAGCTTTCTTT. It codes for CASSREDRGQYEAFF.

The chain joins TRBV10-1 to TRBJ1-5; 8 bases fit TRBD1. The CDR3 loop spans 17 amino acids. V dropped 2 bases and J dropped 3; count of bases not matched to a gene: 9. Germline V CDR1 and CDR2: WNHNN, SYGVQD (reference sequence). The CDR3 loop reads CASSEIGTGRTNQPQHF. CDR3 in DNA: TGCGCCAGCAGTGAGATAGGGACAGGTAGGACCAATCAGCCCCAGCATTTT.

This clone was seen a handful of times. CDR3 region: CSVALAGASYEQYF. Written as DNA, the CDR3 is TGCAGCGTGGCCCTGGCGGGGGCTTCGTACGAGCAGTACTTC. The genes are TRBV29-1 and TRBJ2-7, with D possibly matching TRBD2 (7 bases). This CDR3 is 14 amino acids long. Trimming took 6 bases from V and 4 from J, leaving 19 bases between them. Germline V gives CDR1 SQVTM, CDR2 ANQGSEA.

The rearrangement uses TRBV29-1 and TRBJ2-3; 12 nucleotides line up with TRBD2. The CDR3 loop spans 14 amino acids. Germline CDR1 and CDR2: SQVTM and ANQGSEA. V dropped 4 bases and J dropped 5; count of bases not matched to a gene: 4. CDR3 in DNA: TGCAGCGTTGGAGCTAGCGGGGGGGGAGATACGCAGTATTTT. Its translation: CSVGASGGGDTQYF.

This chain uses TRBV28 with TRBJ1-2; the match to TRBD1 covers 7 bases. J lost 4 bases, V lost 8 bases, and 10 bases had no gene match. Germline assignment: CDR1 MDHEN and CDR2 SYDVKM. CDR3 length: 14 residues. CDR3 DNA sequence: TGTGCCAGCTCCCCCCCGGGACAGCCCTATGGCTACACCTTC. Amino acid sequence: CASSPPGQPYGYTF.

The rearrangement uses TRBV4-1 and TRBJ1-2, with D perhaps matching TRBD1 (6 bases). There are 14 residues in the CDR3. Trimming took 5 bases from V and 7 from J, leaving 17 bases between them. Germline V gene lookup returns CDR1 MGHRA and CDR2 YSYEKL. The CDR3 here is CASSGMTGQVGYTF. The CDR3 DNA sequence: TGCGCCAGCAGCGGAATGACAGGCCAAGTTGGCTACACCTTC.

The V call is TRBV12-3 or TRBV12-4, the J call TRBJ2-7; no reliable D call. Trimming cost V 6 bases and J 1 base, with 7 bases left between them. The CDR3 has 12 amino acids. CDR3 nucleotides: TGTGCCAGCAGAGACGATTCCTACGAGCAGTACTTC. Translated, it gives CASRDDSYEQYF.

Only a few counts were recorded for this clone. The rearrangement links TRBV11-2 to TRBJ1-4, with 9 bases matching TRBD1. The CDR3 length is 14 residues. The germline V gene encodes CDR1 SGHAT and CDR2 FQNNGV. V lost 1 base, J lost 6 bases, and 0 bases stayed unmatched. The CDR3 here is CASSLGDRDEKLFF. CDR3 in DNA: TGTGCCAGCAGCTTAGGGGACAGGGATGAAAAACTGTTTTTT.

The rearrangement uses TRBV9 and TRBJ2-3; tentative D call: TRBD1 (7 bases). Trimming removed 0 bases from V and 4 bases from J, with 12 bases in between. This CDR3 has 15 amino acids. CDR1 and CDR2 from the germline V gene are SGDLS and YYNGEE. This CDR3 reads CASSVVAGGSDTQYF. CDR3 bases: TGTGCCAGCAGCGTAGTCGCAGGGGGGTCAGATACGCAGTATTTT.

The rearrangement uses TRBV10-1 and TRBJ2-7, with 7 bases matching TRBD2. Germline assignment: CDR1 WNHNN and CDR2 SYGVQD (reference sequence). Trimming at V came to 4 bases and at J to 4 bases, leaving 7 bases not matched to a gene. The CDR3 runs to 14 residues. DNA for the CDR3: TGCGCCAGCAGTGGGACTAACGGGAGGTACGAGCAGTACTTC. As protein: CASSGTNGRYEQYF.

The J gene is TRBJ1-5, the V gene TRBV30; the match to TRBD1 covers 8 bases. CDR3 length: 13 amino acids. With 5 bases clipped from V and 5 bases from J, the junction kept 5 bases outside the gene matches. CDR1 GTSNPN and CDR2 SVGIG come from the germline V gene (reference sequence). CDR3 region: CAWATGEDQPQHF. CDR3 DNA sequence: TGTGCCTGGGCGACAGGGGAGGATCAGCCCCAGCATTTT.

The CDR3 is CASAGGEPYEQYF. CDR3 sequence (DNA): TGTGCCAGCGCGGGGGGGGAGCCCTACGAGCAGTACTTC. This chain links TRBV2 with TRBJ2-7; 9 bases are a match to TRBD2. The CDR3 is made up of 13 amino acids. Trimming cost V 8 bases and J 2 bases; bases outside gene matches: 4. Per the germline V gene, CDR1 is SNHLY and CDR2 is FYNNEI.

This rearrangement joins TRBV9 to TRBJ2-5; 16 bases line up with TRBD2. The CDR3 contains 17 residues. CDR1 is SGDLS, CDR2 YYNGEE, per germline. Trimming at V came to 4 bases and at J to 5 bases, leaving 8 bases not matched to a gene. The CDR3 here is CASSSPGLAGGGETQYF. CDR3 in DNA: TGTGCCAGCAGCTCCCCGGGACTAGCGGGGGGGGGCGAGACCCAGTACTTC.

This clone has just one count. The V gene is TRBV29-1, the J gene TRBJ2-7, with 16 positions matching TRBD2. Trimming took 7 bases from V and 4 from J; bases not matched to a gene: 16. CDR1 and CDR2 (germline): SQVTM, ANQGSEA. This CDR3 contains 18 residues. CDR3 nucleotides: TGCAGCGCGGCACCTGAGGGACTAGCGGGAGGGCCCGGATACGAGCAGTACTTC. This translates into CSAAPEGLAGGPGYEQYF.

This clone was counted a few times. This rearrangement joins TRBV19 to TRBJ2-7; the match to TRBD1 covers 7 bases. Germline V gene sequence: CDR1 LNHDA, CDR2 SQIVND (reference sequence). The V and J ends lost 2 bases and 3 bases, in that order; junction bases with no gene match: 4. The length of the CDR3 is 14 residues. CDR3 DNA: TGTGCCAGTAGTATAACAGGGGAAGACTACGAGCAGTACTTC. Translating gives CASSITGEDYEQYF.

The rearrangement uses TRBV13 and TRBJ2-3, with D possibly being TRBD1 or TRBD2 (6 bases each). The CDR3 contains 13 residues. V was pared by 5 bases and J by 7 bases, with 13 bases between. In germline, CDR1 is PRHDT, CDR2 FYEKMQ (reference sequence). CDR3 amino acids: CASSPPGGYTQYF. The DNA of the CDR3 is TGTGCCAGCAGCCCCCCCGGGGGCTATACGCAGTATTTT. Drawing the rest from reference TRBV13 and TRBJ2-3, the complete variable domain is AAGVIQSPRHLIKEKRETATLKCYPIPRHDTVYWYQQGPGQDPQFLISFYEKMQSDKGSIPDRFSAQQFSDYHSELNMSSLELGDSALYFCASSPPGGYTQYFGPGTRLTVL.

This clone was found a few times. The chain employs TRBV4-1 and TRBJ1-5; D is undetermined. There are 15 residues in the CDR3. Trimming shortened V by 1 base and J by 7 bases, and 14 bases separated the two germline ends. Germline V gene lookup returns CDR1 MGHRA and CDR2 YSYEKL. The DNA for the CDR3 is TGCGCCAGCAGCCAAGCGGCTGTAGATCGGCAGCCCCAGCATTTT. This encodes CASSQAAVDRQPQHF.

The J gene is TRBJ1-2, the V gene TRBV30; D gene ambiguous. Germline-derived CDR1 and CDR2 are GTSNPN and SVGIG (reference sequence). Trimming stripped 2 bases from V and 6 bases from J, with 19 bases between. There are 15 residues in the CDR3. CDR3 sequence reads: CAWSIALARSHGYTF. The CDR3 bases are TGTGCCTGGAGTATAGCATTGGCACGCTCCCATGGCTACACCTTC.

This sequence joins TRBV4-3 and TRBJ2-3, with TRBD2 matching 10 bases. V trimming: 0 bases; J trimming: 2 bases; junction bases outside the gene matches: 11. The CDR3 has 19 residues. Germline CDR1 reads LGHNA; CDR2 reads YSLEER. CDR3 DNA: TGCGCCAGCAGCCAAGATTTCAGCGGGAGGGCCATGATCACAGATACGCAGTATTTT. Its protein product is CASSQDFSGRAMITDTQYF.

This clone was observed a single time. The J gene is TRBJ1-4, the V gene TRBV7-2; D gene ambiguous. This CDR3 has 15 amino acids. V lost 5 bases and J lost 7, with 17 bases in between. Looked up from germline, CDR1 is SGHTA and CDR2 is FQGNSA. The chain's CDR3 is CASSARTVRGEKLFF. For the CDR3, the DNA is TGTGCCAGCAGCGCCAGAACTGTTCGGGGTGAAAAACTGTTTTTT.